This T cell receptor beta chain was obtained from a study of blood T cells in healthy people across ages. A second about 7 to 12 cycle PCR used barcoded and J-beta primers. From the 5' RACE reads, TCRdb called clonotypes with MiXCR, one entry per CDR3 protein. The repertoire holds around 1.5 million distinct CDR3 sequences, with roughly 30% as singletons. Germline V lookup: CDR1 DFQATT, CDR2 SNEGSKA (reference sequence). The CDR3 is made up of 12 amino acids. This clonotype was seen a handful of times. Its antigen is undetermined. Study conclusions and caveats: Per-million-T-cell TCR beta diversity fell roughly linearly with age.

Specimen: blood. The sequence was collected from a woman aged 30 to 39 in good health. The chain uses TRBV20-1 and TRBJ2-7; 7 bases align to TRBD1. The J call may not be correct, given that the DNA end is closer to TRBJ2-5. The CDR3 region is CSAPTGAQTQYF. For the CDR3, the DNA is TGCAGTGCCCCCACAGGGGCTCAGACCCAGTACTTC.